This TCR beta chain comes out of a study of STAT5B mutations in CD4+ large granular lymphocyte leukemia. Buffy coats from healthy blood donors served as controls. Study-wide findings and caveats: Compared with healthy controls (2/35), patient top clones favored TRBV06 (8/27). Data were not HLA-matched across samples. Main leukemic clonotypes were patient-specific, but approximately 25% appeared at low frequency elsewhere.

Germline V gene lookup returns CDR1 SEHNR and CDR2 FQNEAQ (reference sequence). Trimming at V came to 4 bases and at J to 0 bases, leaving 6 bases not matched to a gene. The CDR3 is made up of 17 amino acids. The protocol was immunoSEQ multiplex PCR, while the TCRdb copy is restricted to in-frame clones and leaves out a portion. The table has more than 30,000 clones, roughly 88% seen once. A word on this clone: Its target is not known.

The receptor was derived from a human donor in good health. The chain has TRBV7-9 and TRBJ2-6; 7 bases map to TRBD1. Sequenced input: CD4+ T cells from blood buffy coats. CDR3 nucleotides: TGTGCCAGCAGCTCGACAGGGCGATTCTCTGGGGCCAACGTCCTGACTTTC. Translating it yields CASSSTGRFSGANVLTF.